This is a list of T cell receptor beta chains from one sample in a study of OX40 agonist ivuxolimab in advanced cancers. Here immunoSEQ multiplex PCR was the method, and the copy in TCRdb shows in-frame clones only, minus some. The sample consists of approximately 88,000 clones, roughly 88% of them appearing once. Sequenced here: CD4+ or CD8+ T cells sorted from blood, sampled in a trial of the OX40 agonist ivuxolimab. The receptors stem from an adult with an advanced solid tumor such as melanoma, head and neck, liver or kidney cancer. The CDR3 runs from the conserved cysteine through the conserved F or W. D genes are given only for firm matches. The size field is filled for only some rows; it gives once, few, many or a size class.

D	size	J	V	CDR3	DNA
TRBD1	few	TRBJ1-2	TRBV14	CASSQGQGGSYGYTF	TGTGCCAGCAGCCAAGGACAGGGGGGAAGCTATGGCTACACCTTC
.	.	TRBJ1-1	TRBV6-5	CASSYKESTEAFF	TGTGCCAGCAGTTATAAGGAGAGCACTGAAGCTTTCTTT
TRBD2	.	TRBJ2-1	TRBV7-8	CASSYLSGGAHNEQFF	TGTGCCAGCAGCTACCTTAGCGGGGGGGCCCACAATGAGCAGTTCTTC
TRBD1	.	TRBJ1-2	TRBV18	CASSPGGQGRSYGYTF	TGTGCCAGCTCACCCGGGGGACAGGGGAGAAGCTATGGCTACACCTTC
TRBD2	.	TRBJ2-1	TRBV9	CASSRGTSGYNEQFF	TGTGCCAGCAGTAGAGGGACTAGCGGATACAATGAGCAGTTCTTC
.	.	TRBJ1-2	TRBV7-9	CASSLQAVGGYTF	TGTGCCAGCAGCTTACAGGCGGTAGGCGGCTACACCTTC
TRBD1	few	TRBJ1-2	TRBV6-5	CASSTTGGGYTF	TGTGCCAGCAGCACGACAGGGGGCGGCTACACCTTC
TRBD2	once	TRBJ2-3	TRBV5-1	CASSLELARGKGQYF	TGCGCCAGCAGCTTGGAGCTAGCGCGGGGGAAGGGGCAGTATTTT
TRBD2	.	TRBJ2-3	TRBV7-6	CASSLGLRGSGTDTQYF	TGTGCCAGCAGCTTAGGTTTGCGGGGGTCGGGCACAGATACGCAGTATTTT
.	.	TRBJ1-3	TRBV5-5	CASSSYGSSGNTIYF	TGTGCCAGCAGCTCCTACGGTTCCTCTGGAAACACCATATATTTT
.	.	TRBJ2-1	TRBV7-9	CASSSGLEQFF	TGTGCCAGCAGCTCCGGACTAGAGCAGTTCTTC
TRBD1	few	TRBJ1-5	TRBV4-1	CASSQGQGTSNQPQHF	TGCGCCAGCAGCCAAGGACAGGGGACTAGCAATCAGCCCCAGCATTTT
.	.	TRBJ2-5	TRBV30	CAWSQTDSETQYF	TGTGCCTGGAGTCAGACGGACTCGGAGACCCAGTACTTC